A single sample is the source of the 21 T cell receptor beta chains below, sequenced in a study of identical twins (dated by TCRdb to the mid-2010s). Receptor amplification or capture employed 5' RACE. Sequencing relied on an Illumina HiSeq 2000. TCRdb cleaned the public reads at Q25 with fastp, built clones with MiXCR and kept in-frame beta chains. Rows with one shared CDR3 protein collapse into an entry with the most common genes and DNA. The table for this sample lists 1.5 million or so distinct CDR3 sequences; 32% of them were counted only once. About 0.25% of the sample is taken by the ten largest. The sequenced sample consisted of cord blood. Receptors were obtained from a newborn girl in good health.

This chain connects TRBV28 to TRBJ2-4, with a tentative D call TRBD2 (5 bases). Germline loops: CDR1 MDHEN, CDR2 SYDVKM. The V end lost 5 bases, the J end lost 6 bases, and 11 bases lay between the germline ends. The CDR3 consists of 13 residues. The CDR3 region is CASSPGESNIQYF. Written as DNA, the CDR3 is TGTGCCAGCAGTCCCGGGGAGTCAAACATTCAGTACTTC.

The chain links TRBV11-2 to TRBJ2-1, with TRBD2 matching 10 bases. From germline, CDR1 is SGHAT and CDR2 FQNNGV. The CDR3 length is 20 residues. V was pared by 1 base and J by 2 bases, with 14 bases of the junction left unmatched. This chain's CDR3 is CASSLGKIAGGRTTYNEQFF. DNA of the CDR3: TGTGCCAGCAGCTTAGGTAAAATAGCGGGGGGCCGAACTACCTACAATGAGCAGTTCTTC.

The J gene is TRBJ2-7, the V gene TRBV2; the D gene is possibly TRBD1 (5 bases). V was trimmed by 3 bases and J by 3 bases, leaving 12 bases between them. In germline, CDR1 is SNHLY, CDR2 FYNNEI. CDR3 length: 14 residues. The DNA for the CDR3 is TGTGCCAGCAGTGATCAGGGTTTCGGCTACGAGCAGTACTTC. Protein sequence: CASSDQGFGYEQYF.

This clonotype has only a few counts. Relative to the germline gene, one junction end is altered; a read error may explain this. The CDR3, as DNA: TGTGCCAGCAGTGAACGTGCTAGCGGGGGATACACTGAGCAGTTCTTC. It is translated as CASSERASGGYTEQFF. This chain links TRBV6-1 with TRBJ2-1; 10 positions match TRBD2. CDR3 length: 16 residues. Looked up from germline, CDR1 is MNHNS and CDR2 is SASEGT.

This sequence joins TRBV12-3 or TRBV12-4 and TRBJ2-3, with 12 bases fitting TRBD2. The trim removed 3 bases at V and 6 bases at J, leaving 4 bases unmatched. This CDR3 has 15 residues. CDR3 DNA sequence: TGTGCCAGCAGTTTTCTACTAGCGGGGGGCGATACGCAGTATTTT. Its translation: CASSFLLAGGDTQYF.

This chain connects TRBV10-3 to TRBJ2-5, with 10 bases that match TRBD1. The CDR3 sequence is 12 residues long. CDR1 ENHRY and CDR2 SYGVKD come from the germline V gene. V gave up 11 bases and J gave up 10 bases; unmatched junction bases: 10. The DNA of the CDR3 is TGTGCCGTCGGACAGGGGGGAATTCGCCAGTACTTC. This gives the protein CAVGQGGIRQYF.

The chain couples TRBV2 to TRBJ2-7, with 8 bases lining up with TRBD1. The CDR3 spans 14 residues. CDR1 and CDR2 from the germline V gene are SNHLY and FYNNEI. V shed 7 bases and J 2 bases; nucleotides not matched to a gene: 7. CDR3 amino acids: CASTTDRGPYEQYF. DNA for the CDR3: TGTGCCAGCACCACAGACAGGGGACCCTACGAGCAGTACTTC.

J is TRBJ2-7 and V is TRBV6-5, with 10 bases lining up with TRBD1. The CDR3 is made up of 15 amino acids. The trim removed 7 bases at V and 4 bases at J, leaving 10 bases unmatched. Per germline, CDR1 MNHEY and CDR2 SVGAGI. This CDR3 is CASNPSGDRGYEQYF. For the CDR3, the DNA is TGTGCCAGCAACCCCTCGGGGGACAGGGGTTACGAGCAGTACTTC.

The chain couples TRBV20-1 to TRBJ1-4; D call uncertain. Per germline, CDR1 DFQATT and CDR2 SNEGSKA (reference sequence). V gave up 5 bases and J gave up 11 bases, with 18 bases separating them. The CDR3 has 13 residues. The CDR3 DNA reads TGCAGTGCTCACTCCCAGGTGGGCGGGAAACTGTTTTTT. Protein product: CSAHSQVGGKLFF.

The chain carries TRBV20-1 and TRBJ2-1; D perhaps matches TRBD2 (6 bases). CDR1 is DFQATT and CDR2 is SNEGSKA in the germline V gene (reference sequence). The CDR3 spans 13 residues. V was shortened by 6 bases and J by 6 bases, with 15 bases between the two germline ends. The DNA of the CDR3 is TGCAGTGCCCAGTGGGGCGGGGTCAATGAGCAGTTCTTC. Its translation is CSAQWGGVNEQFF.

This clonotype appeared a few times. V is TRBV19 and J is TRBJ1-5; D unclear. Trimming stripped 1 base from V and 0 bases from J, with 13 bases between. The CDR3 has 17 amino acids. Per germline, CDR1 LNHDA and CDR2 SQIVND (reference sequence). The CDR3 protein is CASSIGFFRNSNQPQHF. The CDR3 bases are TGTGCCAGTAGTATAGGCTTTTTCAGGAATAGCAATCAGCCCCAGCATTTT.

This clonotype came up a few times. V usage is TRBV7-9 and J usage is TRBJ1-2, with 8 bases lining up with TRBD1. The germline gives CDR1 SEHNR, CDR2 FQNEAQ (reference sequence). V shed 5 bases and J 4 bases; nucleotides not matched to a gene: 6. The CDR3 has 14 residues. In nucleotides, the CDR3 is TGTGCCAGCAGCGCGGGACAGGCTAGCTATGGCTACACCTTC. Translated: CASSAGQASYGYTF.

Ten or more counts support this clonotype. For the CDR3, the DNA is TGCAGCGTTCAACAGGGCCGTTACAATGAGCAGTTCTTC. Its protein is CSVQQGRYNEQFF. The rearrangement uses TRBV29-1 and TRBJ2-1; D might be TRBD1 (6 bases). CDR1 and CDR2 from the germline V gene are SQVTM and ANQGSEA. The CDR3 is 13 residues long. The ends were cut back, 5 bases at V and 4 bases at J, with 12 bases in the middle.

The V and J genes are TRBV7-2 and TRBJ2-1; maybe TRBD2 (6 bases). This CDR3 is built from 15 residues. The germline CDR1 and CDR2 sequences are SGHTA and FQGNSA. V was shortened by 5 bases and J by 0 bases, with 11 bases between the two germline ends. This CDR3 is CASSTSHSSYNEQFF. In DNA, the CDR3 is TGTGCCAGCAGCACTAGCCACAGCTCCTACAATGAGCAGTTCTTC.

J is TRBJ1-2 and V is TRBV12-3 or TRBV12-4; D not certain. V was cut by 3 bases and J by 4 bases, with 6 bases left in between. The CDR3 runs 12 residues. The CDR3 DNA is TGTGCCAGCAGTTTTTACATCTATGGCTACACCTTC. Encoded protein: CASSFYIYGYTF.

This chain joins TRBV28 and TRBJ2-1; no clear D gene. The germline V and J ends were trimmed by 5 bases and 8 bases, with 19 bases remaining between them. This CDR3 contains 15 residues. CDR1 MDHEN and CDR2 SYDVKM come from the germline V gene. CDR3 protein: CASSPPSGSLDEQFF. The CDR3 bases are TGTGCCAGCAGTCCCCCCTCGGGCTCTTTGGATGAGCAGTTCTTC.

There are many counts of this clonotype. The rearrangement joins TRBV29-1 to TRBJ2-5, with 8 bases that match TRBD1. The CDR3 totals 16 residues. Per germline, CDR1 SQVTM and CDR2 ANQGSEA. V shed 5 bases and J 4 bases; nucleotides not matched to a gene: 15. CDR3 coding DNA: TGCAGCGTTTATGATTATCGGACAGGGAACAGAGAGACCCAGTACTTC. This translates into CSVYDYRTGNRETQYF.

This clonotype was seen a few times. This chain links TRBV29-1 with TRBJ2-7, with D tentatively TRBD2 (5 bases). The CDR3 length is 11 residues. The germline gives CDR1 SQVTM, CDR2 ANQGSEA. The ends were cut back, 1 base at V and 6 bases at J, with 7 bases in the middle. Here the CDR3 DNA reads TGCAGCGTTGAAGCGGGGAGCGAGCAGTACTTC. This encodes CSVEAGSEQYF.

This clonotype was detected only a few times. The rearrangement links TRBV5-1 to TRBJ2-7; 7 nucleotides line up with TRBD2. V was clipped by 5 bases and J by 0 bases; unmatched bases: 8. Germline-derived CDR1 and CDR2 are SGHRS and YFSETQ. The CDR3 runs to 15 residues. CDR3 sequence reads: CASRVRRESSYEQYF. CDR3 DNA: TGCGCCAGCAGGGTCAGGCGGGAGAGCTCCTACGAGCAGTACTTC.

The chain joins TRBV9 to TRBJ2-1; 10 nucleotides match TRBD2. The DNA end is a closer match to TRBJ2-7, so the J assignment may be wrong. The germline V gene has CDR1 SGDLS and CDR2 YYNGEE. The CDR3 extends over 16 amino acids. CDR3 coding DNA: TGTGCCAGCAGCGTCATCGGGACTAGCGTCTACAATGAGCAGTACTTC. Translating gives CASSVIGTSVYNEQYF.

This clonotype was seen a few times. The CDR3, as DNA: TGTGCCAGCAGCCAACGGGACAGCCTCTATGGCTACACCTTC. Translating gives CASSQRDSLYGYTF. The rearrangement uses TRBV27 and TRBJ1-2, with 7 positions matching TRBD1. Germline lookup yields CDR1 MNHEY and CDR2 SMNVEV (reference sequence). The CDR3 is 14 amino acids. J lost 4 bases, V lost 6 bases, and 8 bases had no gene match.